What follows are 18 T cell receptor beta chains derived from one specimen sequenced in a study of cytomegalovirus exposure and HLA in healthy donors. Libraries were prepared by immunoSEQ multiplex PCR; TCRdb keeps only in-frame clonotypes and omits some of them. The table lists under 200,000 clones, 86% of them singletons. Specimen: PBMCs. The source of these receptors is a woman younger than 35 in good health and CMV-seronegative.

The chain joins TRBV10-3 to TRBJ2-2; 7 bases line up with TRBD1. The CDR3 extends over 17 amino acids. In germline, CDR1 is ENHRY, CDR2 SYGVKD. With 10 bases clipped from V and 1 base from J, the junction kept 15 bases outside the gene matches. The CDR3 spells CATFTPGQPLNTGELFF. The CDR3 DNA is TGTGCCACTTTTACCCCGGGACAGCCTTTGAACACCGGGGAGCTGTTTTTT.

The CDR3 nucleotides are TGTGCCAGCAGCGCCGGGACAGGGGTGGACGAGCAGTACTTC. Protein sequence: CASSAGTGVDEQYF. V usage is TRBV6-1 and J usage is TRBJ2-7, with 10 bases aligning to TRBD1. Germline V gene data show CDR1 as MNHNS and CDR2 as SASEGT. V was clipped by 6 bases and J by 5 bases; unmatched bases: 7. This CDR3 is 14 amino acids long.

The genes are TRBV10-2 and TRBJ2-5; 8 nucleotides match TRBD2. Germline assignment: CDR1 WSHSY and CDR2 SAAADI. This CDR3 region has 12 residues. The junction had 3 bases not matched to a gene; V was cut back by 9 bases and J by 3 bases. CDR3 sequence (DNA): TGCGCCAGTGGGACTAGGGAAGAGACCCAGTACTTC. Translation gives CASGTREETQYF.

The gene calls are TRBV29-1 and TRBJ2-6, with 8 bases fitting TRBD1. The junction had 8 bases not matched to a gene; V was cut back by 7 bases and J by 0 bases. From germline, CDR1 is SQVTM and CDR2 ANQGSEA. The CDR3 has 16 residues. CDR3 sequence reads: CSALDRAPSGANVLTF. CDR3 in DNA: TGCAGCGCCTTGGACAGGGCACCCTCTGGGGCCAACGTCCTGACTTTC.

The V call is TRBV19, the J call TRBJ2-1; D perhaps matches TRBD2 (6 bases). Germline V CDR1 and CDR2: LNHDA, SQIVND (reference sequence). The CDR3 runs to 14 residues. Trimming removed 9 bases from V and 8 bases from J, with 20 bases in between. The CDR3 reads CASSGSGPRDEQFF. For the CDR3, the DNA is TGTGCCAGCTCGGGAAGCGGGCCTCGGGATGAGCAGTTCTTC.

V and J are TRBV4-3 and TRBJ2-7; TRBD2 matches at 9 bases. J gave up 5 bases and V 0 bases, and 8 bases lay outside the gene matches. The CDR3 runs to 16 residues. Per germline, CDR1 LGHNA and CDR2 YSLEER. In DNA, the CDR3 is TGCGCCAGCAGCCAAGATCTGATTAGCGGGAGCGACGAGCAGTACTTC. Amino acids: CASSQDLISGSDEQYF.

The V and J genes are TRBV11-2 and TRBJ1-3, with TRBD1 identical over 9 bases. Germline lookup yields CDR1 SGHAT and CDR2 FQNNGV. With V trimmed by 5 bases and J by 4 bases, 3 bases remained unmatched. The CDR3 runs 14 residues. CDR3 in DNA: TGTGCCAGCAGCCAGGGACAGGGCGGAAACACCATATATTTT. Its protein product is CASSQGQGGNTIYF.

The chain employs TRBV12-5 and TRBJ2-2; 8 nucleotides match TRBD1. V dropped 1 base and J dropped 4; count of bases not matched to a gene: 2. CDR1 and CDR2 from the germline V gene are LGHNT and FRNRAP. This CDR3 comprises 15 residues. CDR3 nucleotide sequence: TGTGCTAGTGGTTTGGGCACAGGGGGCACCGGGGAGCTGTTTTTT. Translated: CASGLGTGGTGELFF.

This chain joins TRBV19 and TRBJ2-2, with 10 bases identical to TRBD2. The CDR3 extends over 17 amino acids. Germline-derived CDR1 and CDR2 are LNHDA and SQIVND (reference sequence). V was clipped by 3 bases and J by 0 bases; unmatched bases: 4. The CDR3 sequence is CASSILSGGANTGELFF. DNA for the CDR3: TGTGCCAGTAGTATTCTGAGCGGGGGGGCGAACACCGGGGAGCTGTTTTTT. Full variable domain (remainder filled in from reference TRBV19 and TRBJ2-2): DGGITQSPKYLFRKEGQNVTLSCEQNLNHDAMYWYRQDPGQGLRLIYYSQIVNDFQKGDIAEGYSVSREKKESFPLTVTSAQKNPTAFYLCASSILSGGANTGELFFGEGSRLTVL.

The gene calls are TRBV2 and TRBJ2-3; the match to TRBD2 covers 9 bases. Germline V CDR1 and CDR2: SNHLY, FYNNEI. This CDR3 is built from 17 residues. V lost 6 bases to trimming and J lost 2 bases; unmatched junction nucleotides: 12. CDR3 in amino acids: CASSQRLAGTDTDTQYF. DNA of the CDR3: TGTGCCAGCAGCCAAAGGCTAGCGGGGACCGACACAGATACGCAGTATTTT.

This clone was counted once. DNA for the CDR3: TGTGCCAGCAGTTCTAGAGGATATGCAACCTACAATGAGCAGTTCTTC. It translates to CASSSRGYATYNEQFF. The chain carries TRBV27 and TRBJ2-1, with D unresolved. CDR3 size: 16 residues. V was clipped by 4 bases and J by 2 bases, with 15 bases between them. The germline V gene encodes CDR1 MNHEY and CDR2 SMNVEV (reference sequence).

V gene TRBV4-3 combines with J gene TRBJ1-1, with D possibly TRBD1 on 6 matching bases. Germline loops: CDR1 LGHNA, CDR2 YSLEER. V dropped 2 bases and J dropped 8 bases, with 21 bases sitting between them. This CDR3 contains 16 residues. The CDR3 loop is CASSQWGDRGGEEAFF. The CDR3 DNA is TGCGCCAGCAGCCAATGGGGTGATAGGGGGGGCGAAGAAGCTTTCTTT.

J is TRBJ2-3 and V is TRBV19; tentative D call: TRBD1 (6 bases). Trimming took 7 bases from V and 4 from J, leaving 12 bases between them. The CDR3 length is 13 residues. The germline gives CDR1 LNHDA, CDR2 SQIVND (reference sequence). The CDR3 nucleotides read TGTGCCAGTACCCCTTCAGGGGCAGATACGCAGTATTTT. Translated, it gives CASTPSGADTQYF.

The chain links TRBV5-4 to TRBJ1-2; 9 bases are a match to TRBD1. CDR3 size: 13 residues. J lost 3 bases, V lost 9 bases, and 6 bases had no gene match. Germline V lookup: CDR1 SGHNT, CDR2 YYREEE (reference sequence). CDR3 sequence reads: CATRDRDYYGYTF. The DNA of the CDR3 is TGTGCCACCCGGGACAGGGATTACTATGGCTACACCTTC.

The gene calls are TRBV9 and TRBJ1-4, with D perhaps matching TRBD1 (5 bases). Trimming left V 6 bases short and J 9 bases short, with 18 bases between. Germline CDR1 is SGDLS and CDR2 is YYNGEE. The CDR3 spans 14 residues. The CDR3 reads CASTPVLDSKKLFF. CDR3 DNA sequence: TGTGCCAGCACCCCAGTTCTCGACAGTAAAAAACTGTTTTTT.

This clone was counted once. The CDR3 sequence is CASSQTGGSGANVLTF. CDR3 nucleotides: TGCGCCAGCAGCCAGACAGGGGGCTCTGGGGCCAACGTCCTGACTTTC. This chain links TRBV4-3 with TRBJ2-6, with 9 bases matching TRBD1. Germline V CDR1 and CDR2: LGHNA, YSLEER. J gave up 0 bases and V 3 bases, and 0 bases lay outside the gene matches. This CDR3 has 16 amino acids.

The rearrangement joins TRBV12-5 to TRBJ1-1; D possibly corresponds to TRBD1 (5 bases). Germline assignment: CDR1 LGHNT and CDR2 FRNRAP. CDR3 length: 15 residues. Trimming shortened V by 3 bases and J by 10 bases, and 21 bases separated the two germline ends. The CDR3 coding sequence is TGTGCTAGTGGTTTTGGTGGGGGACCGGGGGATGGAGCTTTCTTT. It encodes CASGFGGGPGDGAFF.

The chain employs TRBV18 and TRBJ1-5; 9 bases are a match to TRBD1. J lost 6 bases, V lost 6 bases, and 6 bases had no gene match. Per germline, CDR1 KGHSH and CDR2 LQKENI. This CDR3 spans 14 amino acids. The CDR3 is CASSRTGETQPQHF. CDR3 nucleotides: TGTGCCAGCTCGAGGACAGGGGAGACTCAGCCCCAGCATTTT. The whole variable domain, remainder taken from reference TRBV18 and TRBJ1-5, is NAGVMQNPRHLVRRRGQEARLRCSPMKGHSHVYWYRQLPEEGLKFMVYLQKENIIDESGMPKERFSAEFPKEGPSILRIQQVVRGDSAAYFCASSRTGETQPQHFGDGTRLSIL.